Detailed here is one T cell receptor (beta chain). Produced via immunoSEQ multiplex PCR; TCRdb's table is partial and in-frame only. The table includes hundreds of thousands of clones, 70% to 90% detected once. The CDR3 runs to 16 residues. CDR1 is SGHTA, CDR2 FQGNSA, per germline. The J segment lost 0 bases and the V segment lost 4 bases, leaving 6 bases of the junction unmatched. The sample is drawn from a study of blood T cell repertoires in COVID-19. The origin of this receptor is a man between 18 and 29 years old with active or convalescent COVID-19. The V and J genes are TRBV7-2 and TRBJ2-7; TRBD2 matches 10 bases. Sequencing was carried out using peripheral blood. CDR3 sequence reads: CASSSLAGGGSYEQYF. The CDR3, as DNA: TGTGCCAGCAGCTCCTTAGCGGGAGGCGGCTCCTACGAGCAGTACTTC. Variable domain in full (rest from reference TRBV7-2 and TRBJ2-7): GAGVSQSPSNKVTEKGKDVELRCDPISGHTALYWYRQSLGQGLEFLIYFQGNSAPDKSGLPSDRFSAERTGGSVSTLTIQRTQQEDSAVYLCASSSLAGGGSYEQYFGPGTRLTVT.